These 3 T cell receptor beta chains came from one sample sequenced in a study of CD8 T cells in ankylosing spondylitis. TCRdb reprocessed the 5' RACE reads via MiXCR and lists one record per CDR3 protein. Of about 130,000 distinct CDR3 sequences in the sample, roughly 6.6% were seen once. The sequenced sample was blood, either unsorted or a sorted T cell fraction (not recorded which). The receptors here all came from a male donor with ankylosing spondylitis or in good health (not recorded which).

Many counts were recorded for this clonotype. The J gene is TRBJ1-1, the V gene TRBV29-1; perhaps TRBD1 as D (6 bases). V shed 6 bases and J shed 5 bases, with 16 bases lying between them. The CDR3 loop spans 13 amino acids. Germline V gene data show CDR1 as SQVTM and CDR2 as ANQGSEA. As DNA, the CDR3 is TGCAGCGTGGGGATGGGGGCTCGGACTGAAGCTTTCTTT. Translating it yields CSVGMGARTEAFF.

This clonotype is medium-sized. CDR3 nucleotide sequence: TGCGCCAGCAGCCCCGGGACAGCGAACACCGGGGAGCTGTTTTTT. Residues: CASSPGTANTGELFF. V is TRBV5-1 and J is TRBJ2-2, with 7 bases lining up with TRBD1. Germline CDR1 and CDR2: SGHRS and YFSETQ. J was trimmed by 0 bases and V by 4 bases; bases with no gene match: 3. The CDR3 sequence is 15 residues long. The whole variable domain, remainder taken from reference TRBV5-1 and TRBJ2-2, is KAGVTQTPRYLIKTRGQQVTLSCSPISGHRSVSWYQQTPGQGLQFLFEYFSETQRNKGNFPGRFSGRQFSNSRSEMNVSTLELGDSALYLCASSPGTANTGELFFGEGSRLTVL.

This clonotype was detected ten times or more. The rearrangement uses TRBV12-3 or TRBV12-4 and TRBJ2-7, with unresolved D. The CDR3 spans 13 residues. Between the trimmed V and J ends, which lost 1 base and 2 bases, there was a span of 6 bases. The CDR3 bases are TGTGCCAGCAGTTTAGTCCTAGCCTACGAGCAGTACTTC. It encodes CASSLVLAYEQYF.